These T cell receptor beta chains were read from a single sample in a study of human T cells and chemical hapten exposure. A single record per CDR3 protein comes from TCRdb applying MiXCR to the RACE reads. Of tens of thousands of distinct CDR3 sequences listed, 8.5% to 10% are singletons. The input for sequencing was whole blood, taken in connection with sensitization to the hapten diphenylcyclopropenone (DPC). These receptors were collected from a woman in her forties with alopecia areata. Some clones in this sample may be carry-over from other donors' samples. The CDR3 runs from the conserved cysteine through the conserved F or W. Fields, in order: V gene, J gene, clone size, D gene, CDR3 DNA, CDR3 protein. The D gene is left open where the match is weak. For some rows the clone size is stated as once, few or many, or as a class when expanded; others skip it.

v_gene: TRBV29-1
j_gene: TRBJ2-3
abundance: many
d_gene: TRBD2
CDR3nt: TGCAGCGTTCTCCAGGGACTAGCGGGGGAACGAACTAGCACAGATACGCAGTATTTT
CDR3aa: CSVLQGLAGERTSTDTQYF

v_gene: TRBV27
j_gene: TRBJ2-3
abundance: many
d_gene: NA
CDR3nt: TGTGCCAGCAGTTTAACTTTGAGCACAGATACGCAGTATTTT
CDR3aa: CASSLTLSTDTQYF

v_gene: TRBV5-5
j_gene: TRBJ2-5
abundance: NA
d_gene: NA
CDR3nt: TGTGCCAGCAGCTTGGCCCCGCTCCAGACCCAGTACTTC
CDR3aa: CASSLAPLQTQYF

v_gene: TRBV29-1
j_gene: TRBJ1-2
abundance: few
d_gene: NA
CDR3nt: TGCAGCGTCGGACGACAGGATAACTATGGCTACACCTTC
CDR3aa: CSVGRQDNYGYTF

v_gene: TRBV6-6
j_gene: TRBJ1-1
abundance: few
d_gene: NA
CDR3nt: TGTGCCAGCAGTTACTCAGAGATGAACACTGAAGCTTTCTTT
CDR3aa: CASSYSEMNTEAFF

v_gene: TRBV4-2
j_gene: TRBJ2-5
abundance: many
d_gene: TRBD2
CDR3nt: TGTGCCAGCAGCCAAGGATCATTCGGCGGGGGGTCTGAAGAGACCCAGTACTTC
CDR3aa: CASSQGSFGGGSEETQYF

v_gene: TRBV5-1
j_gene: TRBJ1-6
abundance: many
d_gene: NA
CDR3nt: TGCGCCAGCAGCTTGGGTACCAGACCAAATTCACCCCTCCACTTT
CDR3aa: CASSLGTRPNSPLHF

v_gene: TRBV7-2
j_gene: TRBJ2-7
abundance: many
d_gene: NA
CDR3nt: TGTGCCAGCAGCTTAGATGGGGGGACCTACGAGCAGTACTTC
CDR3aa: CASSLDGGTYEQYF

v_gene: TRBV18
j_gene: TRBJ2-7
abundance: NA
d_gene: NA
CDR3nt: TGTGCCAGCTCAACCGCAGGGGAATCAGTGCAGTACTTC
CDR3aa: CASSTAGESVQYF

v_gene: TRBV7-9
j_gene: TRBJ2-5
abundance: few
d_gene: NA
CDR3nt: TGTGCCAGCAGCCCCCTAATTGGGCCCCGGGCGCAAGAGACCCAGTACTTC
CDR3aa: CASSPLIGPRAQETQYF

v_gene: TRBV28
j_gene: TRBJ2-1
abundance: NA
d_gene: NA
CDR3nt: TGTGCCAGCAGTCTCAGGAATGAGCAGTTCTTC
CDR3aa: CASSLRNEQFF

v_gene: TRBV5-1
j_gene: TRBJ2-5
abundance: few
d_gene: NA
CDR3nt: TGCGCCAGCAGCTTGCGGCAGGGGCAGCGGGAGACCCAGTACTTC
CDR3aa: CASSLRQGQRETQYF

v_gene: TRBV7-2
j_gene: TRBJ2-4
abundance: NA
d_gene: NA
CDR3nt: TGTGCCAGCAGCACACCGGAGCAGAAAAACATTCAGTACTTC
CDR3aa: CASSTPEQKNIQYF

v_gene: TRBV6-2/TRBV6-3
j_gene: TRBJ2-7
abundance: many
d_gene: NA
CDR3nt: TGTGCCAGCAGTTACCTGGACAACTCCTACGAGCAGTACTTC
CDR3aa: CASSYLDNSYEQYF

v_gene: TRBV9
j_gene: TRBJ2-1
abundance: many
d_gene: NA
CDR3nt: TGTGCCAGCAGCGGGCTGACTGATGAGCAGTTCTTC
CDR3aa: CASSGLTDEQFF

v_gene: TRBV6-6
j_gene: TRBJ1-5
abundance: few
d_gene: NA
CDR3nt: TGTGCCAGCACCTTTAGTAGTGGGGGATTCAATCAGCCCCAGCATTTT
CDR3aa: CASTFSSGGFNQPQHF

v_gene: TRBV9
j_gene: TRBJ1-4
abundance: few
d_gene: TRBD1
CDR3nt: TGTGCCAGCAGCGTAGTGACAGGGGGAGAGGAAAAACTGTTTTTT
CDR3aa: CASSVVTGGEEKLFF

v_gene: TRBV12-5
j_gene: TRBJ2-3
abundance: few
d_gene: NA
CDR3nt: TGTGCTAGTGGTTTGGTTTTGAGGACGGGCTTCTCCGGGGATACGCAGTATTTT
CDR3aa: CASGLVLRTGFSGDTQYF

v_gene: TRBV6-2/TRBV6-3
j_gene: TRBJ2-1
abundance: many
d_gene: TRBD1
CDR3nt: TGTGCCAGCAGTTACCTAGGGACAGTGTCTTCGGATGAGCAGTTCTTC
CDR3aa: CASSYLGTVSSDEQFF

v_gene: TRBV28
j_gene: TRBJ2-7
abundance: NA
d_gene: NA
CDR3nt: TGTGCCAGCAGTTCCCTTTCCTACGAGCAGTACTTC
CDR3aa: CASSSLSYEQYF

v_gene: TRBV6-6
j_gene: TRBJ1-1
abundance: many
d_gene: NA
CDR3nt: TGTGCCAGCAGTTTCGGGGGCGGGGACACTGAAGCTTTCTTT
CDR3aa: CASSFGGGDTEAFF

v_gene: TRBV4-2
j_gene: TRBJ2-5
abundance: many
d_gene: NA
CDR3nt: TGTGCCAGCAGCCGGGGGGGGCCCCAAGAGACCCAGTACTTC
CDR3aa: CASSRGGPQETQYF

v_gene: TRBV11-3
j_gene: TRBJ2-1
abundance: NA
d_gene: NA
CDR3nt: TGTGCCAGCAGCTTAGAGAGGGCTAATGAGCAGTTCTTC
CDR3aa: CASSLERANEQFF

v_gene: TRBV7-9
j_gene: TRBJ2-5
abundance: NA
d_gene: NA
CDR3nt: TGTGCCAGCAGCTTAGCGGTCCGATCCGGGGAGACCCAGTACTTC
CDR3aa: CASSLAVRSGETQYF

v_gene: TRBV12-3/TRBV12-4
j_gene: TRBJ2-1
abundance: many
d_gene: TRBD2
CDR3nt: TGTGCCAGCAGTTCGATATTCGGGGGGGCCAATGAGCAGTTCTTC
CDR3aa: CASSSIFGGANEQFF

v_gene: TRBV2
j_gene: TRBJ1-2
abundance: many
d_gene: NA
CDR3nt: TGTGCCAGCTCCTTCTCCGGGGGCCCCGATGGCTACACCTTC
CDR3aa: CASSFSGGPDGYTF

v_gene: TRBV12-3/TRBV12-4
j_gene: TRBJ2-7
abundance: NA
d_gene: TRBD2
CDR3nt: TGTGCCAGCAGTCTTACTAGCGGGGGGCCCTACGAGCAGTACTTC
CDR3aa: CASSLTSGGPYEQYF

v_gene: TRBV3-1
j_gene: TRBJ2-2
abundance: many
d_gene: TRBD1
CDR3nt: TGTGCCAGCAGCCAAAGGGGATTAGGGGGCCCCGGGGAGCTGTTTTTT
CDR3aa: CASSQRGLGGPGELFF

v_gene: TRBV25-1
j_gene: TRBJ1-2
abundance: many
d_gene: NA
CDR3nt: TGTGCCAGCAGTGCGGGTGATGGCTACACCTTC
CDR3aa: CASSAGDGYTF

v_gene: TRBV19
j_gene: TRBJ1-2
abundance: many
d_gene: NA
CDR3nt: TGTGCCAGTAGTATTAGGACAGACTATGGCTACACCTTC
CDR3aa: CASSIRTDYGYTF

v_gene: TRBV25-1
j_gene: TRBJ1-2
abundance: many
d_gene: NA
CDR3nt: TGTGCCAGCTCTAAGCAGGCCAACGGAGGCTACACCTTC
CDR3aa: CASSKQANGGYTF

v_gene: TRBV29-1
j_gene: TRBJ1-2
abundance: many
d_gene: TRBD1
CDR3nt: TGCAGCGTGAAGGACAGGGGCTATGGCTACACCTTC
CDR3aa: CSVKDRGYGYTF

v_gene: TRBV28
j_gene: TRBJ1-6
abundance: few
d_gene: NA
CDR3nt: TGTGCCAGCAAATCACAGGACTACAATTCACCCCTCCACTTT
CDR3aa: CASKSQDYNSPLHF

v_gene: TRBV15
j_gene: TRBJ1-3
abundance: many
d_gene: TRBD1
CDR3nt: TGTGCCACCAGCCTTACCCCCGGACAGGGGGCGTCTGGAAACACCATATATTTT
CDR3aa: CATSLTPGQGASGNTIYF

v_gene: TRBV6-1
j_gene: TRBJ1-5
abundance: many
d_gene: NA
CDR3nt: TGTGCCAGCAGTGAAGTGGGGAATAGCAATCAGCCCCAGCATTTT
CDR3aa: CASSEVGNSNQPQHF

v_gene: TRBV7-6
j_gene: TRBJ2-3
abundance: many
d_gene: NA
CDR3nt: TGTGCCAGCAGCTTAGAGGGTGACAGCACAGATACGCAGTATTTT
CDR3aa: CASSLEGDSTDTQYF

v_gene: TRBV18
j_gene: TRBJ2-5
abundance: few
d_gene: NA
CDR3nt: TGTGCCAGCTCACCCTCTAAAGAGACCCAGTACTTC
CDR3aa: CASSPSKETQYF

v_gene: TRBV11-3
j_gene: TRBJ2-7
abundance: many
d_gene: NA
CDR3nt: TGTGCCAGCAGCTTAGATCTTTCCTACGAGCAGTACTTC
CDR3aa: CASSLDLSYEQYF

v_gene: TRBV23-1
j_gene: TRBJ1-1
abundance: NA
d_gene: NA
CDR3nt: TGCGCCAGCAGTCAGGAGCCAAACACTGAAGCTTTCTTT
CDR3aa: CASSQEPNTEAFF

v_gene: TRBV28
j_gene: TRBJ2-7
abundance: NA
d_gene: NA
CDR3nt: TGTGCCAGCGGACTTTCCTACGAGCAGTACTTC
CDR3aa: CASGLSYEQYF

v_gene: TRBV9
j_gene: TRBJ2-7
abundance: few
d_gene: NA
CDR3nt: TGTGCCAGCAGCCCTCCGGGACGGCCCTACGAGCAGTACTTC
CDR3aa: CASSPPGRPYEQYF

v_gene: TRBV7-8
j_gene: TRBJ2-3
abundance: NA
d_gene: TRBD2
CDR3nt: TGTGCCAGCAGCGGCAGGACTAGCGGGGTTGGCACAGATACGCAGTATTTT
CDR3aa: CASSGRTSGVGTDTQYF

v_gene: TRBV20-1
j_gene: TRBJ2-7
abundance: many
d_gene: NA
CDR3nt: TGCAGTGCCCCCCGCCTCCAGGGCGCCTACGAGCAGTACTTC
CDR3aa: CSAPRLQGAYEQYF

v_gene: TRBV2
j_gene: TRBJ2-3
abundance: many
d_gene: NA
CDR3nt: TGTGCCAGCAGTGAACCGTCCGGGGTGCAGTATTTT
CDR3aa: CASSEPSGVQYF

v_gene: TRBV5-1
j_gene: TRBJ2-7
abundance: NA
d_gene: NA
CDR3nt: TGCGCCAGCAGCTTCGGCTTACAGGGTGGGTACGAGCAGTACTTC
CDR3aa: CASSFGLQGGYEQYF

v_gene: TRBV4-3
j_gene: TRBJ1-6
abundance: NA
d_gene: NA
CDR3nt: TGCGCCAGCAGCCAAGCGGCGAATTCACCCCTCCACTTT
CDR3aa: CASSQAANSPLHF

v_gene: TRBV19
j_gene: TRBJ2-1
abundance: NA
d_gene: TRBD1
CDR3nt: TGTGCCAGTAAGGGGGCAGGCGGACGCTCCTATGAGCAGTTCTTC
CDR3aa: CASKGAGGRSYEQFF

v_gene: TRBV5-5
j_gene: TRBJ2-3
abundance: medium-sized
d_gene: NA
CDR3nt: TGTGCCAGCAGCTCTCAGGATTCAGATACGCAGTATTTT
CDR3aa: CASSSQDSDTQYF

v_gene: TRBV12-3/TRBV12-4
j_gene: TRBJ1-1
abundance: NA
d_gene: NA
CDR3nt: TGTGCCAGCAGTTTCCCGGGGGGCACTGAAGCTTTCTTT
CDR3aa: CASSFPGGTEAFF

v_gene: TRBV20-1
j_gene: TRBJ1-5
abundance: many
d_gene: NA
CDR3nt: TGCAGTGCTAGAGAGTTAGGGAGCAATCAGCCCCAGCATTTT
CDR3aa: CSARELGSNQPQHF

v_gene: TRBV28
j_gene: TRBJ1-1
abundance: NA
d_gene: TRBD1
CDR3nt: TGTGCCAGCAGTACAGGGGGACAGGAGAGGGACACTGAAGCTTTCTTT
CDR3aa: CASSTGGQERDTEAFF

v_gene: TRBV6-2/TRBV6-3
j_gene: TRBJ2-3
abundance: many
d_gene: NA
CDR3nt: TGTGCCAGCAGCCCGGGGGAGCACAGCACAGATACGCAGTATTTT
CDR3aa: CASSPGEHSTDTQYF

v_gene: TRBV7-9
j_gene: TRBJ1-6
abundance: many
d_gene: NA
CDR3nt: TGTGCCAGCAGCTTAGAATCTTCACCCCTCCACTTT
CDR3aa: CASSLESSPLHF

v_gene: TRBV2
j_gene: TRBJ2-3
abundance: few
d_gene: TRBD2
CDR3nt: TGTGCCAGCAGGAGAGGGGCGGGAGGAAGCACAGATACGCAGTATTTT
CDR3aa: CASRRGAGGSTDTQYF

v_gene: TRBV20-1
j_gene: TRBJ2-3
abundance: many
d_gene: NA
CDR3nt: TGCAGTGCTAGATCGGGTGGAGCCCGGCTTGGTACGCAGTATTTT
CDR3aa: CSARSGGARLGTQYF

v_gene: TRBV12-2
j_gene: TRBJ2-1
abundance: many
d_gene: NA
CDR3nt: TGTGCAAGTCGCTCCCCCGGGACAGGGGGAGATGAGCAGTTCTTC
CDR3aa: CASRSPGTGGDEQFF

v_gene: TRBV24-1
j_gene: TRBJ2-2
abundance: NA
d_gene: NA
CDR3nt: TGTGCCACCAGTGAGCGACAGTTTCCCGGGGAGCTGTTTTTT
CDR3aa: CATSERQFPGELFF

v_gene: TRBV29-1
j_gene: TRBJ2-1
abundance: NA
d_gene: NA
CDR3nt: TGCAGCGCCAGACAGCTTAGCTCCTACAATGAGCAGTTCTTC
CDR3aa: CSARQLSSYNEQFF

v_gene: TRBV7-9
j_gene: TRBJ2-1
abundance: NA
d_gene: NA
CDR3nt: TGTGCCAGCAGCTTAGGCTACGACAATGAGCAGTTCTTC
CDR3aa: CASSLGYDNEQFF